Listed below are T cell receptor beta chains from one sample, sequenced in a study of monozygotic twins with inflammatory bowel disease. Reanalyzing the 5' RACE reads, TCRdb keeps one entry per CDR3 protein, without DNA. This repertoire includes a few hundred thousand distinct CDR3 sequences. The specimen sequenced was blood. The receptors were sampled from a human donor with ulcerative colitis or Crohn's disease, or a healthy co-twin of an affected twin (not recorded which). Each CDR3 is given with its conserved first and last residue. Each record gives: J gene, V gene, CDR3 protein.

TRBJ2-7 TRBV29-1 CSVVGTGGYEQYF
TRBJ1-1 TRBV27 CASSFQKNTEAFF
TRBJ2-1 TRBV6-2/TRBV6-3 CASSYDTNQRGNEQFF
TRBJ1-5 TRBV5-1 CASSPGTGVTQPQHF
TRBJ2-1 TRBV28 CASNRPDGNEQFF
TRBJ2-7 TRBV6-1 CASSEDWNYEQYF
TRBJ2-7 TRBV9 CASSVGTASNIYF
TRBJ2-1 TRBV28 CASREGLGSVEQFF
TRBJ1-5 TRBV12-3/TRBV12-4 CASRGRANQPQHF
TRBJ1-2 TRBV29-1 CSVEDLGGAGYTF
TRBJ1-2 TRBV6-5 CASSYSADYYGYTF